Below, 20 T cell receptor beta chains from the same sample are listed, as sequenced in a study of PD-1 blockade in classical Hodgkin lymphoma. Exposure to brentuximab vedotin varied, and each patient had relapsed following autologous stem cell transplantation. Repertoires were generated with immunoSEQ multiplex PCR, while TCRdb's copy carries only in-frame clones and drops some. The table lists 110,000 or so clones, roughly nine tenths of them singletons. This specimen consisted of peripheral blood mononuclear cells (PBMCs), obtained before the second cycle of nivolumab. These receptors were taken from a human donor with classical Hodgkin lymphoma.

This rearrangement joins TRBV11-2 to TRBJ2-3; 15 bases are shared with TRBD2. V shed 5 bases, J shed 2 bases, and the junction held 8 bases outside the gene matches. From germline, CDR1 is SGHAT and CDR2 FQNNGV. CDR3 length: 18 residues. Here the CDR3 reads CASSPRTSGRENTDTQYF. Written as DNA, the CDR3 is TGTGCCAGCAGCCCCCGGACTAGCGGGAGGGAAAACACAGATACGCAGTATTTT. Complete variable domain (other parts from reference TRBV11-2 and TRBJ2-3): EAGVAQSPRYKIIEKRQSVAFWCNPISGHATLYWYQQILGQGPKLLIQFQNNGVVDDSQLPKDRFSAERLKGVDSTLKIQPAKLEDSAVYLCASSPRTSGRENTDTQYFGPGTRLTVL.

This chain links TRBV2 with TRBJ2-1; no clear D gene. Germline V gene data show CDR1 as SNHLY and CDR2 as FYNNEI. V lost 2 bases and J 7 bases, leaving 3 bases between the germline ends. There are 11 residues in the CDR3. CDR3 sequence (DNA): TGTGCCAGCAGTGAATTGAATGAGCAGTTCTTC. Its translation: CASSELNEQFF.

V is TRBV19 and J is TRBJ1-5; a possible D gene is TRBD1 (6 bases). The CDR3 sequence is 16 residues long. The V and J ends lost 6 bases and 0 bases respectively, with 15 bases between them. Germline V gene sequence: CDR1 LNHDA, CDR2 SQIVND (reference sequence). CDR3 sequence (DNA): TGTGCCAGTAGGCCAGGACAGCCGTATAGCAATCAGCCCCAGCATTTT. Amino acids: CASRPGQPYSNQPQHF. Full variable domain (outside the CDR3, taken from reference TRBV19 and TRBJ1-5): DGGITQSPKYLFRKEGQNVTLSCEQNLNHDAMYWYRQDPGQGLRLIYYSQIVNDFQKGDIAEGYSVSREKKESFPLTVTSAQKNPTAFYLCASRPGQPYSNQPQHFGDGTRLSIL.

The chain combines TRBV19 with TRBJ1-1; the D is unclear. Germline V gene data show CDR1 as LNHDA and CDR2 as SQIVND (reference sequence). CDR3 length: 15 residues. V was cut by 3 bases and J by 4 bases, with 15 bases left in between. The CDR3 nucleotides read TGTGCCAGTAGTATTGTCGCGCAGGCTACCACTGAAGCTTTCTTT. Translated: CASSIVAQATTEAFF.

This chain uses TRBV15 with TRBJ1-1, with 7 positions matching TRBD1. Germline lookup yields CDR1 LNHNV and CDR2 YYDKDF (reference sequence). Germline trimming cut 2 bases from V and 4 bases from J; bases unmatched to any gene: 10. The length of the CDR3 is 16 residues. CDR3 loop: CATSRFPTGFTTEAFF. The DNA for the CDR3 is TGTGCCACCAGCAGATTTCCGACAGGGTTTACCACTGAAGCTTTCTTT.

The chain uses TRBV5-1 and TRBJ1-4, with 7 bases fitting TRBD1. The CDR3 spans 14 residues. CDR1 is SGHRS, CDR2 YFSETQ, per germline. V lost 4 bases to trimming and J lost 5 bases; unmatched junction nucleotides: 5. The CDR3 DNA sequence: TGCGCCAGCAGCCCCGGGACAGCCAATGAAAAACTGTTTTTT. Amino acids: CASSPGTANEKLFF.

The chain has TRBV30 and TRBJ1-5, with D possibly being TRBD1 (6 bases). Per the germline V gene, CDR1 is GTSNPN and CDR2 is SVGIG (reference sequence). The CDR3 sequence is 16 residues long. V dropped 1 base and J dropped 3 bases, with 16 bases sitting between them. The DNA for the CDR3 is TGTGCCTGGAGTGGGGGGGCAGGTCCATTCAATCAGCCCCAGCATTTT. Its translation is CAWSGGAGPFNQPQHF.

This sequence joins TRBV10-1 and TRBJ2-3; TRBD1 aligns across 9 bases. The CDR3 runs to 17 residues. Germline assignment: CDR1 WNHNN and CDR2 SYGVQD (reference sequence). V shed 9 bases, J shed 9 bases, and the junction held 22 bases outside the gene matches. The CDR3 loop is CARDPGQGSRRSETQYF. As DNA, the CDR3 is TGCGCCAGAGATCCGGGACAGGGTTCCCGAAGATCTGAGACGCAGTATTTT.

This sequence joins TRBV6-5 and TRBJ1-3; D is undetermined. Trimming left V 5 bases short and J 0 bases short, with 5 bases between. The CDR3 totals 13 residues. Germline-derived CDR1 and CDR2 are MNHEY and SVGAGI. The DNA for the CDR3 is TGTGCCAGCAGTACCTTCTCTGGAAACACCATATATTTT. Its translation: CASSTFSGNTIYF.

V usage is TRBV18 and J usage is TRBJ1-4; 10 bases map to TRBD1. The junction had 7 bases not matched to a gene; V was cut back by 2 bases and J by 7 bases. Germline CDR1 and CDR2: KGHSH and LQKENI. This CDR3 comprises 16 residues. DNA of the CDR3: TGTGCCAGCTCACCAAATGGACAGGGGGTTCCTGAAAAACTGTTTTTT. Amino acid sequence: CASSPNGQGVPEKLFF.

The gene calls are TRBV2 and TRBJ2-7; D might be TRBD2 (6 bases). The CDR3 covers 15 residues. V was pared by 3 bases and J by 6 bases, with 18 bases between. Germline values: CDR1 SNHLY, CDR2 FYNNEI. CDR3 DNA: TGTGCCAGCAGTGACTTCGTGGGCGGGGAAGGCGAGCAGTACTTC. Its protein is CASSDFVGGEGEQYF.

The CDR3 region is CASSAHGTASSYEQYF. CDR3 bases: TGTGCCAGCAGTGCCCACGGGACAGCAAGCTCCTACGAGCAGTACTTC. J is TRBJ2-7 and V is TRBV25-1; TRBD1 matches 7 bases. V gave up 4 bases and J gave up 0 bases; unmatched junction bases: 9. The CDR3 totals 16 residues. Germline lookup yields CDR1 MGHDK and CDR2 SYGVNS.

This clone came up once. The gene calls are TRBV7-6 and TRBJ1-3, with a possible D match to TRBD1 (6 bases). V lost 0 bases, J lost 4 bases, and 13 bases lay in between. Germline CDR1 SGHVS, CDR2 FNYEAQ. The CDR3 covers 16 residues. The CDR3: CASSLALGQGGNTIYF. CDR3 coding DNA: TGTGCCAGCAGCTTAGCGCTTGGTCAGGGGGGAAACACCATATATTTT. The whole variable domain, remainder taken from reference TRBV7-6 and TRBJ1-3, is GAGVSQSPRYKVTKRGQDVALRCDPISGHVSLYWYRQALGQGPEFLTYFNYEAQQDKSGLPNDRFSAERPEGSISTLTIQRTEQRDSAMYRCASSLALGQGGNTIYFGEGSWLTVV.

The chain has TRBV7-9 and TRBJ1-1; D may be TRBD1 (5 bases). The CDR3 consists of 14 residues. CDR1 SEHNR and CDR2 FQNEAQ come from the germline V gene (reference sequence). V dropped 6 bases and J dropped 4 bases, with 15 bases sitting between them. Written as DNA, the CDR3 is TGTGCCAGCAGTCTACGGGGGTGGGGCACTGAAGCTTTCTTT. Its translation: CASSLRGWGTEAFF.

The chain is built from TRBV13 and TRBJ2-7; D unresolved. Trimming removed 4 bases from V and 1 base from J, with 11 bases in between. The CDR3 contains 14 residues. Germline V lookup: CDR1 PRHDT, CDR2 FYEKMQ (reference sequence). The CDR3 nucleotides read TGTGCCAGCAGCTCGTCGAAGAGTTCCTACGAGCAGTACTTC. As protein: CASSSSKSSYEQYF.

This sequence joins TRBV6-5 and TRBJ2-7; no reliable D call. Germline V gene sequence: CDR1 MNHEY, CDR2 SVGAGI. The CDR3 length is 12 residues. Trimming took off 5 bases at V and 4 bases at J, with 9 bases between the two ends. CDR3: CASSQLGYEQYF. CDR3 DNA sequence: TGTGCCAGCAGTCAACTGGGGTACGAGCAGTACTTC.

The CDR3 coding sequence is TGCGCCAGCAGCCCGGGGGCTGGGGTAAACACCATATATTTT. This gives the protein CASSPGAGVNTIYF. V gene TRBV5-1 combines with J gene TRBJ1-3, with D possibly being TRBD1 (6 bases). Per the germline V gene, CDR1 is SGHRS and CDR2 is YFSETQ. This CDR3 is 14 amino acids long. V lost 4 bases and J lost 6, with 14 bases in between.

This rearrangement joins TRBV5-8 to TRBJ2-1, with 12 bases lining up with TRBD2. V lost 8 bases to trimming and J lost 5 bases; unmatched junction nucleotides: 11. CDR1 and CDR2 from the germline V gene are SGHTS and YDEGEE. CDR3 length: 16 residues. The CDR3 loop reads CASPRLAGEVHNEQFF. For the CDR3, the DNA is TGTGCCAGTCCCCGACTAGCGGGAGAGGTCCACAATGAGCAGTTCTTC.

This chain uses TRBV4-1 with TRBJ2-7; TRBD1 aligns across 8 bases. This CDR3 region has 16 residues. J gave up 1 base and V 0 bases, and 5 bases lay outside the gene matches. Germline CDR1 MGHRA, CDR2 YSYEKL. CDR3 sequence (DNA): TGCGCCAGCAGCCAAGAGGAGTGGGACAGGTCCTACGAGCAGTACTTC. Encoded protein: CASSQEEWDRSYEQYF.

This clone was seen only once. The chain carries TRBV6-5 and TRBJ1-1, with a tentative D call TRBD1 (5 bases). Deletions cut 7 bases from V and 0 bases from J, with 15 bases between. Per the germline V gene, CDR1 is MNHEY and CDR2 is SVGAGI. The CDR3 contains 15 residues. CDR3 protein: CASIPIGGLNTEAFF. The DNA of the CDR3 is TGTGCCAGCATCCCCATTGGGGGTTTGAACACTGAAGCTTTCTTT.